The rows below give T cell receptor beta chains drawn from one sample of a study of radiation and T cells in renal cell carcinoma. The protocol was immunoSEQ multiplex PCR, while the TCRdb copy is restricted to in-frame clones and leaves out a portion. The sample lists around 64,000 clones; approximately 84% were seen once. Sample: blood, taken from a patient whose treatment included radiotherapy and nephrectomy. The receptors come from a man in his sixties with renal cell carcinoma. Each CDR3 is given with its conserved first and last residue. D genes are given only for firm matches. Size is stated for part of the rows, as once, few or many counts, or as a class when the clone is expanded.

v_gene: TRBV6-1
d_gene: TRBD1
abundance: -
j_gene: TRBJ1-1
CDR3aa: CASSETIGTGGTEAFF
CDR3nt: TGTGCCAGCAGTGAAACCATCGGCACAGGGGGCACTGAAGCTTTCTTT

v_gene: TRBV5-6
d_gene: TRBD1
abundance: -
j_gene: TRBJ1-2
CDR3aa: CASSHKFRDRGRLPYGYTF
CDR3nt: TGTGCCAGCAGCCATAAATTCCGGGACAGGGGGCGATTGCCCTATGGCTACACCTTC

v_gene: TRBV5-1
d_gene: -
abundance: -
j_gene: TRBJ1-1
CDR3aa: CASQTVRGPRTEAFF
CDR3nt: TGCGCCAGCCAGACTGTACGGGGCCCCCGCACTGAAGCTTTCTTT

v_gene: TRBV19
d_gene: -
abundance: -
j_gene: TRBJ2-3
CDR3aa: CASSIESARTDTQYF
CDR3nt: TGTGCCAGTAGTATCGAAAGCGCCCGCACAGATACGCAGTATTTT

v_gene: TRBV7-9
d_gene: TRBD1
abundance: -
j_gene: TRBJ1-2
CDR3aa: CASSLAQGAVYGYTF
CDR3nt: TGTGCCAGCAGCTTAGCGCAGGGGGCTGTCTATGGCTACACCTTC

v_gene: TRBV6-5
d_gene: -
abundance: once
j_gene: TRBJ1-5
CDR3aa: CASSLGQNQPQHF
CDR3nt: TGTGCCAGCAGCCTCGGACAGAATCAGCCCCAGCATTTT

v_gene: TRBV2
d_gene: TRBD1
abundance: -
j_gene: TRBJ2-7
CDR3aa: CASSRDRNYEQYF
CDR3nt: TGTGCCAGCAGCCGGGACAGAAACTACGAGCAGTACTTC

v_gene: TRBV9
d_gene: -
abundance: -
j_gene: TRBJ1-3
CDR3aa: CASGDLHSGNTIYF
CDR3nt: TGTGCCAGCGGGGACCTCCACTCTGGAAACACCATATATTTT

v_gene: TRBV11-3
d_gene: -
abundance: -
j_gene: TRBJ1-1
CDR3aa: CASSLVGFTNTEAFF
CDR3nt: TGTGCCAGCAGCTTAGTCGGCTTCACCAACACTGAAGCTTTCTTT

v_gene: TRBV4-3
d_gene: TRBD1
abundance: -
j_gene: TRBJ2-3
CDR3aa: CASSQVFNFGQGENTDTQYF
CDR3nt: TGCGCCAGCAGCCAAGTTTTCAACTTCGGACAGGGGGAAAACACAGATACGCAGTATTTT

v_gene: TRBV5-4
d_gene: TRBD2
abundance: -
j_gene: TRBJ2-1
CDR3aa: CASSPQGLASYNEQFF
CDR3nt: TGTGCCAGCAGCCCCCAGGGACTAGCGTCCTACAATGAGCAGTTCTTC

v_gene: TRBV19
d_gene: -
abundance: -
j_gene: TRBJ1-2
CDR3aa: CASSMGGNYGYTF
CDR3nt: TGTGCCAGTAGTATGGGGGGGAACTATGGCTACACCTTC

v_gene: TRBV6-1
d_gene: -
abundance: -
j_gene: TRBJ1-4
CDR3aa: CAFRWPDEKLFF
CDR3nt: TGTGCCTTCCGGTGGCCCGATGAAAAACTGTTTTTT

v_gene: TRBV5-1
d_gene: -
abundance: once
j_gene: TRBJ1-3
CDR3aa: CASSLAGVGSGGNTIYF
CDR3nt: TGCGCCAGCAGCTTGGCGGGGGTAGGCAGCGGCGGAAACACCATATATTTT

v_gene: TRBV4-3
d_gene: TRBD1
abundance: -
j_gene: TRBJ2-3
CDR3aa: CASSQAAGGATDTQYF
CDR3nt: TGCGCCAGCAGCCAAGCCGCAGGGGGCGCCACAGATACGCAGTATTTT

v_gene: TRBV19
d_gene: TRBD1
abundance: once
j_gene: TRBJ1-2
CDR3aa: CASSLDRAYGYTF
CDR3nt: TGTGCCAGTAGCCTAGACAGGGCGTATGGCTACACCTTC

v_gene: TRBV11-2
d_gene: -
abundance: -
j_gene: TRBJ1-4
CDR3aa: CASHWGGSQANEKLFF
CDR3nt: TGTGCCAGCCACTGGGGGGGGTCCCAGGCTAATGAAAAACTGTTTTTT

v_gene: TRBV6-1
d_gene: -
abundance: -
j_gene: TRBJ2-5
CDR3aa: CASSRERFQETQYF
CDR3nt: TGTGCCAGCAGTCGTGAGCGCTTCCAAGAGACCCAGTACTTC

v_gene: TRBV2
d_gene: TRBD1
abundance: -
j_gene: TRBJ1-1
CDR3aa: CASSPEQGAENTEAFF
CDR3nt: TGTGCCAGCAGTCCAGAACAGGGGGCGGAGAACACTGAAGCTTTCTTT

v_gene: TRBV6-1
d_gene: -
abundance: few
j_gene: TRBJ1-1
CDR3aa: CASTRTSGGTEAFF
CDR3nt: TGTGCCAGCACCAGAACCTCGGGGGGCACTGAAGCTTTCTTT

v_gene: TRBV6-5
d_gene: TRBD1
abundance: -
j_gene: TRBJ2-3
CDR3aa: CASSSLTGGTDTQYF
CDR3nt: TGTGCCAGCAGTTCCTTGACAGGGGGCACAGATACGCAGTATTTT

v_gene: TRBV19
d_gene: -
abundance: -
j_gene: TRBJ1-6
CDR3aa: CASSVKSLGTLSPLHF
CDR3nt: TGTGCCAGTAGTGTAAAATCCCTCGGGACGCTTTCACCCCTCCACTTT

v_gene: TRBV5-5
d_gene: -
abundance: -
j_gene: TRBJ2-5
CDR3aa: CASSFVPAGETQYF
CDR3nt: TGTGCCAGCAGCTTTGTACCGGCGGGGGAGACCCAGTACTTC

v_gene: TRBV5-1
d_gene: TRBD2
abundance: -
j_gene: TRBJ2-1
CDR3aa: CASSPRLAGGPLDNNEQFF
CDR3nt: TGCGCCAGCAGCCCAAGGCTAGCGGGAGGGCCTCTCGACAACAATGAGCAGTTCTTC

v_gene: TRBV28
d_gene: TRBD1
abundance: -
j_gene: TRBJ2-1
CDR3aa: CASWRDRGNEQFF
CDR3nt: TGTGCCAGCTGGAGGGACAGGGGCAATGAGCAGTTCTTC

v_gene: TRBV2
d_gene: -
abundance: -
j_gene: TRBJ1-5
CDR3aa: CASSEGWQLDQPQHF
CDR3nt: TGTGCCAGCAGTGAAGGGTGGCAGCTTGATCAGCCCCAGCATTTT

v_gene: TRBV7-2
d_gene: TRBD2
abundance: -
j_gene: TRBJ2-2
CDR3aa: CASSPTRGGAMTGELFF
CDR3nt: TGTGCCAGCAGCCCCACCCGCGGGGGGGCCATGACCGGGGAGCTGTTTTTT

v_gene: TRBV28
d_gene: -
abundance: once
j_gene: TRBJ2-2
CDR3aa: CASVPGRATGELFF
CDR3nt: TGTGCCAGCGTTCCAGGAAGGGCCACCGGGGAGCTGTTTTTT

v_gene: TRBV27
d_gene: -
abundance: -
j_gene: TRBJ2-6
CDR3aa: CASSLPLPEASGANVLTF
CDR3nt: TGTGCCAGCAGTTTACCTCTTCCGGAGGCCTCCGGGGCCAACGTCCTGACTTTC

v_gene: TRBV11-3
d_gene: -
abundance: -
j_gene: TRBJ2-3
CDR3aa: CASSQEGIGDTQYF
CDR3nt: TGTGCCAGCAGCCAGGAGGGGATTGGAGATACGCAGTATTTT

v_gene: TRBV6-8
d_gene: TRBD2
abundance: -
j_gene: TRBJ2-7
CDR3aa: CASSYGVGVQAGVVGSYEQYF
CDR3nt: TGTGCCAGCAGTTACGGGGTTGGGGTTCAGGCGGGGGTGGTTGGGTCCTACGAGCAGTACTTC

v_gene: TRBV6-6
d_gene: TRBD2
abundance: -
j_gene: TRBJ2-1
CDR3aa: CASSYTSAYNEQFF
CDR3nt: TGTGCCAGCAGTTACACTAGCGCATACAATGAGCAGTTCTTC

v_gene: TRBV5-1
d_gene: -
abundance: -
j_gene: TRBJ1-1
CDR3aa: CASSLEFYTEAFF
CDR3nt: TGCGCCAGCAGCTTGGAATTTTATACTGAAGCTTTCTTT

v_gene: TRBV6-1
d_gene: -
abundance: -
j_gene: TRBJ1-2
CDR3aa: CASSEARGGERTFYYGYTF
CDR3nt: TGTGCCAGCAGTGAAGCGCGTGGGGGGGAGAGGACATTCTACTATGGCTACACCTTC

v_gene: TRBV19
d_gene: TRBD1
abundance: -
j_gene: TRBJ1-4
CDR3aa: CASSIALDRGRLFF
CDR3nt: TGTGCCAGTAGTATAGCCCTGGACAGGGGGAGACTGTTTTTT

v_gene: TRBV10-2
d_gene: -
abundance: -
j_gene: TRBJ2-5
CDR3aa: CASSVDGRSQETQYF
CDR3nt: TGCGCCAGCAGTGTGGACGGACGGAGTCAAGAGACCCAGTACTTC

v_gene: TRBV6-5
d_gene: TRBD1
abundance: -
j_gene: TRBJ2-7
CDR3aa: CASSYAGGDEQYF
CDR3nt: TGTGCCAGCAGTTACGCAGGGGGCGACGAGCAGTACTTC

v_gene: TRBV18
d_gene: -
abundance: -
j_gene: TRBJ1-3
CDR3aa: CASSPEAQGTSGNTIYF
CDR3nt: TGTGCCAGCTCACCTGAGGCCCAGGGGACCTCTGGAAACACCATATATTTT

v_gene: TRBV6-5
d_gene: TRBD2
abundance: -
j_gene: TRBJ2-3
CDR3aa: CASSYRGGSYTDTQYF
CDR3nt: TGTGCCAGCAGTTACCGGGGGGGAAGCTACACAGATACGCAGTATTTT

v_gene: TRBV7-2
d_gene: -
abundance: -
j_gene: TRBJ2-5
CDR3aa: CASSFGVAETQYF
CDR3nt: TGTGCCAGCAGCTTTGGGGTAGCAGAGACCCAGTACTTC

v_gene: TRBV2
d_gene: -
abundance: -
j_gene: TRBJ1-3
CDR3aa: CASSELTSSGNTIYF
CDR3nt: TGTGCCAGCAGTGAACTAACCTCCTCTGGAAACACCATATATTTT

v_gene: TRBV12-5
d_gene: -
abundance: -
j_gene: TRBJ1-5
CDR3aa: CASGRGPQQPQHF
CDR3nt: TGTGCTAGTGGCCGCGGACCCCAACAGCCCCAGCATTTT

v_gene: TRBV11-3
d_gene: TRBD2
abundance: -
j_gene: TRBJ2-1
CDR3aa: CASSSPGGSPSYNEQFF
CDR3nt: TGTGCCAGCAGCTCCCCGGGCGGGAGCCCCTCCTACAATGAGCAGTTCTTC

v_gene: TRBV7-9
d_gene: -
abundance: few
j_gene: TRBJ1-1
CDR3aa: CASSFGRDQSGLSFF
CDR3nt: TGTGCCAGCAGCTTTGGGAGAGACCAATCAGGGCTATCTTTCTTT